These T cell receptor beta chains were read from a single sample in a study of T cell repertoires in cytomegalovirus infection. Each CDR3 protein gets one entry after TCRdb re-called the reads with MiXCR. The sample carries about 57,000 distinct CDR3 sequences, 20% recorded once. For these TCRs, the target antigens are not known. The specimen was CD8+ T cells from cultured PBMCs, collected from culture after CMV antigen stimulation. These receptors were collected from a human donor in good health (CMV status not recorded). Some clones in this sample may be carry-over from other donors' samples. The CDR3 runs from the conserved cysteine through the conserved F or W. The D gene is left open where the match is weak. The size entry is marked missing in some rows and otherwise reads once, few, many or a size class.

-	TRBV7-9	TRBJ1-5	-	15	TGTGCCAGCAGCCTAGGCCGGGAGCGCAATCAGCCCCAGCATTTT	CASSLGRERNQPQHF
TRBD1	TRBV5-5	TRBJ1-1	-	14	TGTGCCAGCAGCTGGGGACAGGGGAGAACTGAAGCTTTCTTT	CASSWGQGRTEAFF
TRBD1	TRBV12-3/TRBV12-4	TRBJ2-1	medium-sized	14	TGTGCCAGCAGTCATGGATTCGGACAGGGCCCAGGACTCTTC	CASSHGFGQGPGLF
-	TRBV7-7	TRBJ2-2	-	13	TGTGCCAGCAGCCCGAATACGGCCGGGGAGCTGTTTTTT	CASSPNTAGELFF
-	TRBV15	TRBJ2-7	few	14	TGTGCCACCAGCGGCGGGACAGAGCCCTACGAGCAGTACTTC	CATSGGTEPYEQYF
TRBD1	TRBV7-2	TRBJ2-5	-	14	TGTGCCAGCAGCCCACAGGGGGCTGGGGGGGCCCAGTACTTC	CASSPQGAGGAQYF
-	TRBV6-1	TRBJ2-4	-	12	TGTGCCAGCAGTGTCGGGGTGATCATTCAGTACTTC	CASSVGVIIQYF
-	TRBV2	TRBJ1-1	-	13	TGTGCCAGCAACAGACTGTTGAACACTGAAGCTTTCTTT	CASNRLLNTEAFF
-	TRBV12-3/TRBV12-4	TRBJ1-1	-	13	TGTGCCAGCAGAACTTCAGTTGCCACTGAAGCTTTCTTT	CASRTSVATEAFF
-	TRBV7-8	TRBJ2-2	-	13	TGTGCCAGCAGCGTCAGTGGGACCGGGGAGCTGTTTTTT	CASSVSGTGELFF
-	TRBV7-2	TRBJ1-2	many	14	TGTGCCAGCAGCTTCTTGGGAGGGAACTATGGCTACACCTTC	CASSFLGGNYGYTF
-	TRBV20-1	TRBJ1-1	-	14	TGCAGTGCTACTCGAGCCGGACAAAACACTGAAGCTTTCTTT	CSATRAGQNTEAFF
-	TRBV25-1	TRBJ2-2	few	13	TGTGCCAGCAGTGACTGGGAGGCCGGGGAGCTGTTTTTT	CASSDWEAGELFF
TRBD2	TRBV7-2	TRBJ2-7	few	16	TGTGCCAGCAGCTTGAGAGGACTAGCGGGGGGATACGAGCAGTACTTC	CASSLRGLAGGYEQYF
TRBD2	TRBV7-8	TRBJ2-1	few	15	TGTGCCAGCAGCTCGACTAGCGGGGACTTCAATGAGCAGTTCTTC	CASSSTSGDFNEQFF
-	TRBV7-9	TRBJ2-1	-	12	TGTGCCAGCAGGGCAGGGGGGAATGAGCAGTTCTTC	CASRAGGNEQFF
TRBD2	TRBV7-2	TRBJ2-1	-	15	TGTGCCAGCAGCATACTAGCGGGGGTGACCAATGAGCAGTTCTTC	CASSILAGVTNEQFF
TRBD1	TRBV5-6	TRBJ1-2	-	16	TGTGCCAGCAGCTTGGCAGGAGGACAGGGGGGATATGGCTACACCTTC	CASSLAGGQGGYGYTF
TRBD2	TRBV7-2	TRBJ2-1	few	14	TGTGCCAGCAGCTGGAGACTAGCGGGGGATGAGCAGTTCTTC	CASSWRLAGDEQFF
TRBD2	TRBV27	TRBJ2-3	-	16	TGTGCCAGCAGTTTATCGGGGGGACTATTAGCAGATACGCAGTATTTT	CASSLSGGLLADTQYF
-	TRBV6-2/TRBV6-3	TRBJ1-2	-	14	TGTGCCAGCAGTTACGGGGGATCGGGTTATGGCTACACCTTC	CASSYGGSGYGYTF
-	TRBV5-6	TRBJ1-1	-	11	TGTGCCAGCGGGTCACGAGTAGAAGCTTTCTTT	CASGSRVEAFF
TRBD1	TRBV5-4	TRBJ1-1	few	15	TGTGCCAGCAGCCCCTTGGGACAGATGAACACTGAAGCTTTCTTT	CASSPLGQMNTEAFF
TRBD1	TRBV15	TRBJ2-6	-	18	TGTGCCACCAGCAGAAGTCCTCCTACAGGGGTGGTAATCAACGTCCTGACTTTC	CATSRSPPTGVVINVLTF
TRBD1	TRBV6-1	TRBJ1-3	-	17	TGTGCCAGCAGTGAAGCCGGGTGGGTGACAGGGGGAAACACCATATATTTT	CASSEAGWVTGGNTIYF
-	TRBV29-1	TRBJ2-1	many	17	TGCAGCGTTGAAGGGCAGGAAGGAATAAGCTCCTACAATGAGCAGTTCTTC	CSVEGQEGISSYNEQFF
TRBD2	TRBV6-6	TRBJ2-7	many	15	TGTGCCAGCAGCCCTCAGAGCGGGGGGGGACTCGTGCAGTACTTC	CASSPQSGGGLVQYF
TRBD2	TRBV27	TRBJ2-3	-	15	TGTGCCAGCAGTTTATATGGGCGGGGGACAGATACGCAGTATTTT	CASSLYGRGTDTQYF
-	TRBV4-1	TRBJ2-7	few	13	TGCGCCAGCAGCCAACCGCCCCTTTACGAGCAGTACTTC	CASSQPPLYEQYF
-	TRBV12-3/TRBV12-4	TRBJ1-1	few	14	TGTGCCAGCAGTTTTGGGCTTTCCAGCACTGAAGCTTTCTTT	CASSFGLSSTEAFF
-	TRBV9	TRBJ1-6	few	15	TGTGCCAGCAGCGTAAGTGGGGACCATAATTCACCCCTCCACTTT	CASSVSGDHNSPLHF
-	TRBV7-2	TRBJ2-7	-	14	TGTGCCAGCAGCTCCCCCGGAAGGGCCTACGAGCAGTACTTC	CASSSPGRAYEQYF
-	TRBV28	TRBJ1-2	-	12	TGTGCCAGCAGTGGGACTTTCTATGGCTACACCTTC	CASSGTFYGYTF
-	TRBV6-2/TRBV6-3	TRBJ2-7	-	12	TGTGCCAGCACAAGCGGGTACTACGAGCAGTACTTC	CASTSGYYEQYF
-	TRBV7-2	TRBJ1-2	few	15	TGTGCCAGCACCCTATCGGGGTTAGCTAACTATGGCTACACCTTC	CASTLSGLANYGYTF
TRBD1	TRBV11-2	TRBJ1-5	-	15	TGTGCCAGCAGCTTGGACGGGACAGGCAATCAGCCCCAGCATTTT	CASSLDGTGNQPQHF
-	TRBV28	TRBJ1-1	-	15	TGTGCCAGCAGTTTATCCCAGGGAAGGGGCACTGAAGCTTTCTTT	CASSLSQGRGTEAFF
-	TRBV7-2	TRBJ1-6	few	15	TGTGCCAGCAGCTTACCACGGATACGAAATTCACCCCTCCACTTT	CASSLPRIRNSPLHF
TRBD1	TRBV7-9	TRBJ2-3	-	16	TGTGCCAGCAGCGACGCTCCGGGACAGGCCACAGATACGCAGTATTTT	CASSDAPGQATDTQYF
-	TRBV29-1	TRBJ1-4	-	14	TGCAGCGTCCTCGGCAGAGACAGCAATGAAAAACTGTTTTTT	CSVLGRDSNEKLFF
TRBD1	TRBV27	TRBJ1-6	few	16	TGTGCCAGCAGTCTCGTCCGGGACAGCTATAATTCACCCCTCCACTTT	CASSLVRDSYNSPLHF
-	TRBV4-1	TRBJ1-6	-	17	TGCGCCAGCAGCCAAGTAGTTTGGGGGAACTATAATTCACCCCTCCACTTT	CASSQVVWGNYNSPLHF
-	TRBV28	TRBJ1-1	-	13	TGTGCCAGCAGTTTACAGGGTGCCACTGAAGCTTTCTTT	CASSLQGATEAFF
TRBD2	TRBV6-2/TRBV6-3	TRBJ2-6	-	17	TGTGCCAGCAGCCCTAGCGGGGGAAGCTCTGGGGCCAACGTCCTGACTTTC	CASSPSGGSSGANVLTF
TRBD1	TRBV6-5	TRBJ2-7	-	15	TGTGCCAGCAGTTATCTAGGACAGGGCCCCTACGAGCAGTACTTC	CASSYLGQGPYEQYF
-	TRBV5-1	TRBJ2-1	few	13	TGCGCCAGCAGCCCCGTCGATTACAATGAGCAGTTCTTC	CASSPVDYNEQFF
-	TRBV7-2	TRBJ1-2	few	14	TGTGCCAGCAGCTTAGTCGGGGCCGGGGGCGGCTACACCTTC	CASSLVGAGGGYTF
TRBD1	TRBV7-2	TRBJ1-1	many	17	TGTGCCAGCAGCGCCTGGGACAGGGGGCGCCGGGGGACTGAAGCTTTCTTT	CASSAWDRGRRGTEAFF
-	TRBV7-2	TRBJ2-5	-	13	TGTGCCAGCAGCTTAAACGGGAAAGAGACCCAGTACTTC	CASSLNGKETQYF
TRBD1	TRBV7-3	TRBJ1-1	-	14	TGTGCCAGCAGCGTTACAGGGGGCGCGACTGAAGCTTTCTTT	CASSVTGGATEAFF
-	TRBV7-8	TRBJ2-7	-	14	TGTGCCAGCAGCTTAGAGGTCAGCGTTTACGAGCAGTACTTC	CASSLEVSVYEQYF
-	TRBV27	TRBJ2-3	-	15	TGTGCCAGCAGTTTTGAGGAGGAGACCACAGATACGCAGTATTTT	CASSFEEETTDTQYF
-	TRBV4-1	TRBJ1-1	-	14	TGCGCCAGCAGCCATGTTGGGATATCAGCTGAAGCTTTCTTT	CASSHVGISAEAFF
TRBD1	TRBV7-2	TRBJ2-7	few	19	TGTGCCAGCAGCCCCCATCCTTCTGGAGGACAGGGGGGGTCCTACGAGCAGTACTTC	CASSPHPSGGQGGSYEQYF
-	TRBV28	TRBJ1-1	-	14	TGTGCCAGCAGTTTGGGCAGGGCGAACACTGAAGCTTTCTTT	CASSLGRANTEAFF
TRBD1	TRBV6-1	TRBJ1-1	few	13	TGTGCCAGCAGGGACAGGGGCATCACTGAAGCTTTCTTT	CASRDRGITEAFF
-	TRBV7-9	TRBJ2-1	-	15	TGTGCCAGCAGCCGTCAGGGGGGGTTTGGGAATGAGCAGTTCTTC	CASSRQGGFGNEQFF